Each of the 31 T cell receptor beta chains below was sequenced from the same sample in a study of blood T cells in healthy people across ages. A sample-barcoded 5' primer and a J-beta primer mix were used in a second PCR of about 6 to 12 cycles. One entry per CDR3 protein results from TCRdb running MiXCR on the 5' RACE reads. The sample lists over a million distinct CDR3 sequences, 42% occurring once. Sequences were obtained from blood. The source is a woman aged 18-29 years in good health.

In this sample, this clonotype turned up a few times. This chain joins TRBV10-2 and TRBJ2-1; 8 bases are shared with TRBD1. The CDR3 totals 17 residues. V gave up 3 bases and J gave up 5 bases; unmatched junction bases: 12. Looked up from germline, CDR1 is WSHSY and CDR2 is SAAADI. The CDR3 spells CASSDSVKQGVHNEQFF. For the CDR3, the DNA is TGCGCCAGCAGTGATTCGGTCAAACAGGGGGTCCACAATGAGCAGTTCTTC.

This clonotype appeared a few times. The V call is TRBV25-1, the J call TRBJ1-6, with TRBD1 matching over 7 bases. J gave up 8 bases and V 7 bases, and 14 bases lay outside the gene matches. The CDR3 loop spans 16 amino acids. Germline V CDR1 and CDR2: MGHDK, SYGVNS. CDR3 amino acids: CASIATLTGSHSPLHF. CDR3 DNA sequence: TGTGCCAGCATTGCCACCTTGACAGGGTCGCATTCACCCCTCCACTTT. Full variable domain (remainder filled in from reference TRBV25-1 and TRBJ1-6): EADIYQTPRYLVIGTGKKITLECSQTMGHDKMYWYQQDPGMELHLIHYSYGVNSTEKGDLSSESTVSRIRTEHFPLTLESARPSHTSQYLCASIATLTGSHSPLHFGNGTRLTVT.

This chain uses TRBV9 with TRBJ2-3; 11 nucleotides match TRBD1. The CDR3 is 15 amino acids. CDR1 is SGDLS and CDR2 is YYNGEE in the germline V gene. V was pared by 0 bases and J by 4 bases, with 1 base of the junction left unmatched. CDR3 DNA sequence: TGTGCCAGCAGCGTAGTGGACAGGGGGCCAGATACGCAGTATTTT. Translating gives CASSVVDRGPDTQYF.

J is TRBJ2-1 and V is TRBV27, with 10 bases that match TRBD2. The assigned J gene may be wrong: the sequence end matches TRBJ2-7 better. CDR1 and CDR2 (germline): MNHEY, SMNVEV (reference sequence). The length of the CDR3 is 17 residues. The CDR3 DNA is TGTGCCAGCAGCCTAGGGGCTAGCGGGGGCTCCTACAATGAGCAGTACTTC. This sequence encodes CASSLGASGGSYNEQYF.

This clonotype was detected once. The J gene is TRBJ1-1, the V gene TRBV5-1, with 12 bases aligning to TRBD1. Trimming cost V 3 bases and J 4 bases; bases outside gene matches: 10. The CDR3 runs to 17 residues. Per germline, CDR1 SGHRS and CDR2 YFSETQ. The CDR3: CASSWGTGTGGFTEAFF. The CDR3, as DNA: TGCGCCAGCAGCTGGGGGACCGGGACAGGGGGCTTCACTGAAGCTTTCTTT.

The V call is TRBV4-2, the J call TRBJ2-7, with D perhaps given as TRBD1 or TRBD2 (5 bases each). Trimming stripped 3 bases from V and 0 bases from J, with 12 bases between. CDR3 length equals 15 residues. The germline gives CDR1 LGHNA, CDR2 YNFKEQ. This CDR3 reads CASSHKEGISYEQYF. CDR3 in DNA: TGTGCCAGCAGCCATAAAGAGGGGATCTCCTACGAGCAGTACTTC.

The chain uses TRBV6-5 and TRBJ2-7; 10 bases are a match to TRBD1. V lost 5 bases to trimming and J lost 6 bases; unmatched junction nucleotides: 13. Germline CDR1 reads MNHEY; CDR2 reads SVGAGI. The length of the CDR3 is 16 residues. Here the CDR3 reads CASSRGSGTGETEQYF. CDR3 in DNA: TGTGCCAGCAGTCGCGGTTCGGGGACAGGGGAAACCGAGCAGTACTTC.

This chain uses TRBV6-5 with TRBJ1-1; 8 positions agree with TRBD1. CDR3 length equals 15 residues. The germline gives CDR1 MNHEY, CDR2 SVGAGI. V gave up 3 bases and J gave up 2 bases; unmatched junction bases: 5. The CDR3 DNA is TGTGCCAGCAGTTATAGGACAGGGATTAACACTGAAGCTTTCTTT. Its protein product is CASSYRTGINTEAFF.

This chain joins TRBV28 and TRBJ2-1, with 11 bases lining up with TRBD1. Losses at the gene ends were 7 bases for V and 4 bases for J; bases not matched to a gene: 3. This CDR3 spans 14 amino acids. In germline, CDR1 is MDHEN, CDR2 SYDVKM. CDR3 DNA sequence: TGTGCCAGCAAAAGGGACAGGGGGTACAATGAGCAGTTCTTC. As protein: CASKRDRGYNEQFF.

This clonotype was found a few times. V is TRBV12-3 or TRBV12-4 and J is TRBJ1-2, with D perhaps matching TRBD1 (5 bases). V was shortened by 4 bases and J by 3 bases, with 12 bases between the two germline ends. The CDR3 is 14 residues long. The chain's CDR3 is CASSYGGWDYGYTF. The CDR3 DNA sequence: TGTGCCAGCAGTTACGGGGGGTGGGACTATGGCTACACCTTC.

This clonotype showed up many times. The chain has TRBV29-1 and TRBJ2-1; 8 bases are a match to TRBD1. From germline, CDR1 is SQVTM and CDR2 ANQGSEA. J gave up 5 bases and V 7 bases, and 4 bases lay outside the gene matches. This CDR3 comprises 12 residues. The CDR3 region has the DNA TGCAGCGCCTGGACAGGGAACAATGAGCAGTTCTTC. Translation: CSAWTGNNEQFF.

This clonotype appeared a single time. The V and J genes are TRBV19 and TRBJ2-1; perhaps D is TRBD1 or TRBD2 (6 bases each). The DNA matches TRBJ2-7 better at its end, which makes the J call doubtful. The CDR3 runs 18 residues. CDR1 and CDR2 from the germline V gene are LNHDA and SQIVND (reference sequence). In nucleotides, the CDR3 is TGTGCCAGTAGTATAGATCGAGTAGGGGGGAGTAGGTACAATGAGCAGTACTTC. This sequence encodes CASSIDRVGGSRYNEQYF.

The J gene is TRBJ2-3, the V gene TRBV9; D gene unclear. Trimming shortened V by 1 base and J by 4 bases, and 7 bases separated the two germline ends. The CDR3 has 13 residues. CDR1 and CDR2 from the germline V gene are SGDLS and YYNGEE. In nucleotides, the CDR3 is TGTGCCAGCAGCGTAACCCAGGCAGATACGCAGTATTTT. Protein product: CASSVTQADTQYF.

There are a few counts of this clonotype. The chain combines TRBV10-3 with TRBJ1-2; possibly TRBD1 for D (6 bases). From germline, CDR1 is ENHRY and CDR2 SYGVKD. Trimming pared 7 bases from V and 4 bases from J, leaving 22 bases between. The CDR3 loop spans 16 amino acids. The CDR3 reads CAIMTHGGGDGYGYTF. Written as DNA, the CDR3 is TGTGCCATCATGACTCACGGTGGGGGCGACGGCTATGGCTACACCTTC.

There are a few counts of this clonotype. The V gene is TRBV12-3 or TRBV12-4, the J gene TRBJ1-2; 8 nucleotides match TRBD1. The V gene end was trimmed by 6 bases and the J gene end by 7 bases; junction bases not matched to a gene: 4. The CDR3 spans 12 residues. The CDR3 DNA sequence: TGTGCCAGCAGGAACAGGGGGTTTGGCTACACCTTC. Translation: CASRNRGFGYTF.

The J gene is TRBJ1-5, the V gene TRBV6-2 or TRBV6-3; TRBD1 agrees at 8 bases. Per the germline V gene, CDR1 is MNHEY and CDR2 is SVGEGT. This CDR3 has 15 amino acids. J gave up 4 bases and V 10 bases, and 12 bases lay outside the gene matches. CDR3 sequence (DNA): TGTGCCACTGAGCCCGGACAGGGCGCTAATCAGCCCCAGCATTTT. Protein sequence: CATEPGQGANQPQHF.

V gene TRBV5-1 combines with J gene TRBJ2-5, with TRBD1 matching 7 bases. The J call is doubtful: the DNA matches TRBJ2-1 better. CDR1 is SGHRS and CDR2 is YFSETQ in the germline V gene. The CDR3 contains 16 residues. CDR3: CASSLDGGQLQETQFF. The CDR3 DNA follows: TGCGCCAGCAGCTTGGATGGGGGACAGCTCCAAGAGACCCAGTTCTTC.

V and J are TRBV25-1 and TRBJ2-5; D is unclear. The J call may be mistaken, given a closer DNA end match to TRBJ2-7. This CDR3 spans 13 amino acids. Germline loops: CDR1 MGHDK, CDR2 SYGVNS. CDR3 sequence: CASKGRVSYEQYF. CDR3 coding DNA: TGTGCCAGCAAAGGACGGGTTTCCTACGAGCAGTACTTC.

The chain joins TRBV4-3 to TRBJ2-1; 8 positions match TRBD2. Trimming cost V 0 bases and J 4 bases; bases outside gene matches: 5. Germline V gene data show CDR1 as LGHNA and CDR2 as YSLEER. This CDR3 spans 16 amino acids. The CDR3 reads CASSQDAAGVYNEQFF. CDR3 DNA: TGCGCCAGCAGCCAAGATGCAGCGGGGGTATACAATGAGCAGTTCTTC.

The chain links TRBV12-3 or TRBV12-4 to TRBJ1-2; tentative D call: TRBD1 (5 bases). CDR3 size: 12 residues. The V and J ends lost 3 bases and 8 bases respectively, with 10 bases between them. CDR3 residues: CASSLGPVGYTF. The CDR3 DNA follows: TGTGCCAGCAGTTTGGGGCCAGTGGGCTACACCTTC.

This chain's CDR3 is CATGGQGSHTQYF. CDR3 nucleotide sequence: TGTGCCACGGGCGGACAGGGCTCTCATACGCAGTATTTT. The J gene is TRBJ2-3, the V gene TRBV15; 8 bases line up with TRBD1. The germline CDR1 and CDR2 sequences are LNHNV and YYDKDF (reference sequence). CDR3 length: 13 amino acids. V was pared by 9 bases and J by 7 bases, with 9 bases of the junction left unmatched.

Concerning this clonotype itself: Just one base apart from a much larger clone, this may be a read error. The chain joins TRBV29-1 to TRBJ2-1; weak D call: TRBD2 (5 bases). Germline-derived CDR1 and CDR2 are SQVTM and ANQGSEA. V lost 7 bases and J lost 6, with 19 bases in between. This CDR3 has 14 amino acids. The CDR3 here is CSAVSAERVNEQFF. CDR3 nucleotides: TGCAGCGCCGTCTCAGCCGAGAGGGTCAATGAGCAGTTCTTC.

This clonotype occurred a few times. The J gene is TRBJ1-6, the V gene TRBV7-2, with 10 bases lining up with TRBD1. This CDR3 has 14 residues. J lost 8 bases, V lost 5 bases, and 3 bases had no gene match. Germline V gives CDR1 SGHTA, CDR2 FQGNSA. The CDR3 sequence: CASSTGQGHSPLHF. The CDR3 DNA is TGTGCCAGCAGCACGGGACAGGGGCATTCACCCCTCCACTTT. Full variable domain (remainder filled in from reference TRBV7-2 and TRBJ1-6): GAGVSQSPSNKVTEKGKDVELRCDPISGHTALYWYRQSLGQGLEFLIYFQGNSAPDKSGLPSDRFSAERTGGSVSTLTIQRTQQEDSAVYLCASSTGQGHSPLHFGNGTRLTVT.

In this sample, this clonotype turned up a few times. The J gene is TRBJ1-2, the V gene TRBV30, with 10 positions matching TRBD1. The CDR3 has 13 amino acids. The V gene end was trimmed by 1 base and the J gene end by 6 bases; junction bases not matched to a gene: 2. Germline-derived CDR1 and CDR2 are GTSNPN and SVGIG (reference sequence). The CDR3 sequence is CAWSETGGDGYTF. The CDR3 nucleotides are TGTGCCTGGAGTGAGACAGGGGGCGATGGCTACACCTTC.

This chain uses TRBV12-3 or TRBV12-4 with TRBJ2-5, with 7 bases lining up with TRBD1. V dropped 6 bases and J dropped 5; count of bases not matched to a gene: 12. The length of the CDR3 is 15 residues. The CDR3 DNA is TGTGCCAGCAGCGACCCCGGGACAGATGGGGAGACCCAGTACTTC. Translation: CASSDPGTDGETQYF.

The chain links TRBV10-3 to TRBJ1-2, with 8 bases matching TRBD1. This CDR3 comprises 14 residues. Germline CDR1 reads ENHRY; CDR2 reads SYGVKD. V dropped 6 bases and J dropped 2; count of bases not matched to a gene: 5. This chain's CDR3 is CAISGTGFNYGYTF. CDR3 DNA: TGTGCCATCAGCGGGACAGGCTTCAACTATGGCTACACCTTC.

Here the CDR3 DNA reads TGTGCCAGCAGCTTAGTTAGCAGGGGTAATGAGCAGTTCTTC. Translated, it gives CASSLVSRGNEQFF. The chain couples TRBV7-2 to TRBJ2-1, with a tentative D call TRBD1 (6 bases). There are 14 residues in the CDR3. V gave up 1 base and J gave up 7 bases, with 11 bases separating them. The germline V gene has CDR1 SGHTA and CDR2 FQGNSA.

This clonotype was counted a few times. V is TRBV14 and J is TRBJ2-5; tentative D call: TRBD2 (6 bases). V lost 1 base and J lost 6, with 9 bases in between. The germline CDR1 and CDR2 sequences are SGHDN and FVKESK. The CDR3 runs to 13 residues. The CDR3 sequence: CASSQGTTQTQYF. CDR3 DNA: TGTGCCAGCAGCCAAGGGACTACGCAGACCCAGTACTTC.

As DNA, the CDR3 is TGTGCCAGCAGCTTAGGACGCGCGGGGGTCTATGGCTACACCTTC. Amino acids: CASSLGRAGVYGYTF. This chain joins TRBV11-2 and TRBJ1-2; tentative D call: TRBD1 (5 bases). Trimming took off 1 base at V and 4 bases at J, with 13 bases between the two ends. CDR3 length equals 15 residues. Germline CDR1 and CDR2: SGHAT and FQNNGV.

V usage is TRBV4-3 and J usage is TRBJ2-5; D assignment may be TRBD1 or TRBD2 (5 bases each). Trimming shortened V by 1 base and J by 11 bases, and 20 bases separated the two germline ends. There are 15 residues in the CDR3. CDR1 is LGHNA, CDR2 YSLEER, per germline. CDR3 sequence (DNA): TGCGCCAGCAGCCAAGCTGGGGGTCAGAGCGATGAGCAGTACTTC. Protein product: CASSQAGGQSDEQYF.

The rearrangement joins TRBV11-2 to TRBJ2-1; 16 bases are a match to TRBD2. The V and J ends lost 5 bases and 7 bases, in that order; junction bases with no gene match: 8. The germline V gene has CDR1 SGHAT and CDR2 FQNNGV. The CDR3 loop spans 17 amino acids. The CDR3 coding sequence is TGTGCCAGCAGCCAGGGACTAGCGGGGGGGCCACGGAATGAGCAGTTCTTC. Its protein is CASSQGLAGGPRNEQFF.